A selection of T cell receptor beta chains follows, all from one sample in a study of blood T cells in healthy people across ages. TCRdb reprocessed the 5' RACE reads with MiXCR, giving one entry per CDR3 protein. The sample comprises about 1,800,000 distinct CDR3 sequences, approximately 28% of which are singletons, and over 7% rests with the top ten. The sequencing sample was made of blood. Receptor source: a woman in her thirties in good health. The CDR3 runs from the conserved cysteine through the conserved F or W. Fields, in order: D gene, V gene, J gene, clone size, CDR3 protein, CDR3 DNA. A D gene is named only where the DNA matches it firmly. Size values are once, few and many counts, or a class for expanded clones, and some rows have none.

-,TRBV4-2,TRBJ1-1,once,CASSQDKYTEAFF,TGTGCCAGCAGCCAAGATAAGTACACTGAAGCTTTCTTT
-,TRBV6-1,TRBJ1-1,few,CASSETGEAFF,TGTGCCAGCAGTGAGACGGGAGAAGCTTTCTTT
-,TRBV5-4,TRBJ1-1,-,CASSLGPPGTEAFF,TGTGCCAGCAGCTTGGGCCCCCCGGGGACTGAAGCTTTCTTT
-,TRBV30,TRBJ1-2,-,CAWSEYRASGHTF,TGTGCCTGGAGTGAGTACAGGGCGAGTGGCCACACCTTC
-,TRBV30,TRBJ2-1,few,CAWSVRHPEQFF,TGTGCCTGGAGTGTAAGACATCCTGAGCAGTTCTTC
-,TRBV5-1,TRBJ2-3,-,CASSFEAASTDTQYF,TGCGCCAGCAGCTTTGAGGCGGCTAGCACAGATACGCAGTATTTT
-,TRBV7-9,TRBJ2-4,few,CASSLGAGRDKNIQYF,TGTGCCAGCAGCTTAGGTGCAGGGCGGGACAAAAACATTCAGTACTTC
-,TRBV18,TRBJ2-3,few,CASSPGNFFTDTQYF,TGTGCCAGCTCACCAGGGAACTTCTTCACAGATACGCAGTATTTT
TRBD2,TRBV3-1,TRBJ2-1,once,CASSPTSGSFEQFF,TGTGCCAGCAGCCCGACTAGCGGGAGCTTTGAGCAGTTCTTC
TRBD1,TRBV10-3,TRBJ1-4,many,CAAGTGGNEKLFF,TGTGCCGCCGGGACAGGGGGCAATGAAAAACTGTTTTTT
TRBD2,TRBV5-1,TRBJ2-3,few,CASSYRLAGGSTDTQYF,TGCGCCAGCAGCTACAGACTAGCGGGGGGCAGCACAGATACGCAGTATTTT